This TCR beta chain was profiled in a study of graft-versus-host responses after intestinal transplantation. On the study more broadly: Transplant types were multivisceral, liver-intestinal, or isolated intestinal. Each recipient received anti-thymocyte globulin induction, then tacrolimus and steroids for approximately three years. Notes on the study in general: Some GvH clones appeared in ileal mucosa or blood before recipient bone marrow. High graft-versus-host to host-versus-graft clonal ratios were seen in allografts of patients with graft-donor T cell macrochimerism.

Concerning this clone itself: Its antigen is unidentified.

Only in-frame clones appear in the TCRdb table, and some are missing; sequencing was by immunoSEQ multiplex PCR. The data contain about 70,000 clones, about 94% of them seen just once; the ten biggest clones take up about 0.53%. Losses at the gene ends were 5 bases for V and 14 bases for J; bases not matched to a gene: 12. From germline, CDR1 is SGHRS and CDR2 YFSETQ. The CDR3 sequence is 13 residues long. The sample consisted of unstimulated CD8+ T cells sorted from spleen or lymph node cells, taken before intestinal transplant. The rearrangement links TRBV5-1 to TRBJ1-4; 7 nucleotides match TRBD1. The clonotype comes from a human donor who received an intestinal transplant. In nucleotides, the CDR3 is TGCGCCAGCAGACGCGTTACACAGGGGTTGCTGTTTTTT. Translated, it gives CASRRVTQGLLFF.